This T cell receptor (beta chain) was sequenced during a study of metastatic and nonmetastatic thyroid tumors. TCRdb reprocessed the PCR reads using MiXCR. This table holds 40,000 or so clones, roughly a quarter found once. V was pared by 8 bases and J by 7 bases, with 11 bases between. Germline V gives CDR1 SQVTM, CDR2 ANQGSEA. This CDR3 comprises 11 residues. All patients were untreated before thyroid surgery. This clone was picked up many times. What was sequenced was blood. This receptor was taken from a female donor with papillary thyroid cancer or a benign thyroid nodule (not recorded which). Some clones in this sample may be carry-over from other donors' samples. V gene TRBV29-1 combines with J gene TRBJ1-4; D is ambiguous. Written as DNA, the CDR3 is TGCAGCATTAACACGGGTGAAAAACTGTTTTTT. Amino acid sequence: CSINTGEKLFF.